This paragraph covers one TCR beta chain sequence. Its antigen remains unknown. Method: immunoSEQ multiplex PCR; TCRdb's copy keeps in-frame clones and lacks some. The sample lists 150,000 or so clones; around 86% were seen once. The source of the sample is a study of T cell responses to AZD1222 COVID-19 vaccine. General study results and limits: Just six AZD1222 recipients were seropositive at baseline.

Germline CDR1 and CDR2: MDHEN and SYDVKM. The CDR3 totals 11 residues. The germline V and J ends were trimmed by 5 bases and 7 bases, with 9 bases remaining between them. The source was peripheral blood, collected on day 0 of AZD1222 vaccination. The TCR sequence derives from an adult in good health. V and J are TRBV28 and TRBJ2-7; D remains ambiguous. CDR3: CASSPLREQYF. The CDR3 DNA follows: TGTGCCAGCAGTCCCCTTAGGGAGCAGTACTTC. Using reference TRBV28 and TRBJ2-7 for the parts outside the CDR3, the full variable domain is DVKVTQSSRYLVKRTGEKVFLECVQDMDHENMFWYRQDPGLGLRLIYFSYDVKMKEKGDIPEGYSVSREKKERFSLILESASTNQTSMYLCASSPLREQYFGPGTRLTVT.